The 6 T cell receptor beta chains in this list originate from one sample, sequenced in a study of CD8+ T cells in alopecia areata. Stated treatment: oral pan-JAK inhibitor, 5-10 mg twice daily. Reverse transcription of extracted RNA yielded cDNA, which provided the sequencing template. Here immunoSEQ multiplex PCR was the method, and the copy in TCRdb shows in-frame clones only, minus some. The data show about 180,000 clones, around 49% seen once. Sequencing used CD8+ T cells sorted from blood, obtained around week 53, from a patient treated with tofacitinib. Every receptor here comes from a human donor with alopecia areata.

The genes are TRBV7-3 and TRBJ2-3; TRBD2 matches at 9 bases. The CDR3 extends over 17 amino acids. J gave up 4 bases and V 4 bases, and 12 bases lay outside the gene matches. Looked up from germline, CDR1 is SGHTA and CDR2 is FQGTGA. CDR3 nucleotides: TGTGCCAGCAGCTCCGAACTGGCGGGGGGGTTGCCAGATACGCAGTATTTT. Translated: CASSSELAGGLPDTQYF. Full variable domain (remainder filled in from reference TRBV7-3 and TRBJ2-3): GAGVSQTPSNKVTEKGKYVELRCDPISGHTALYWYRQSLGQGPEFLIYFQGTGAADDSGLPNDRFFAVRPEGSVSTLKIQRTERGDSAVYLCASSSELAGGLPDTQYFGPGTRLTVL.

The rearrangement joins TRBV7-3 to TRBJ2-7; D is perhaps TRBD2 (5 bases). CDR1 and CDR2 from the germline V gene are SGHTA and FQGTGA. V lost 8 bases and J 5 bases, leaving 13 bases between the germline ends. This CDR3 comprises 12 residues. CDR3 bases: TGTGCCAGCGGAGGATTTATGGACGAGCAGTACTTC. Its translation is CASGGFMDEQYF.

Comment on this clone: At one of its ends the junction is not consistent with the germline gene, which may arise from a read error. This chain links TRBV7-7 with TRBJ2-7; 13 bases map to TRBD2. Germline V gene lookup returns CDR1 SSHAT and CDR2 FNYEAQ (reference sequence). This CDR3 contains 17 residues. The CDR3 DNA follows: TGTGCTAGCAGCCGACTTACTAGCGGGGGGGTTCCCTACGAGCAGTACTTC. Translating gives CASSRLTSGGVPYEQYF.

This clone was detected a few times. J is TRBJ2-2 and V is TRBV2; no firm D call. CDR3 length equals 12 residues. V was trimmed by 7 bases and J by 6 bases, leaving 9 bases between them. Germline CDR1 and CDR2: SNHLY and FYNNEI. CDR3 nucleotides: TGTGCCAGCACCATGTTGGCCGGGGAGCTGTTTTTT. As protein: CASTMLAGELFF.

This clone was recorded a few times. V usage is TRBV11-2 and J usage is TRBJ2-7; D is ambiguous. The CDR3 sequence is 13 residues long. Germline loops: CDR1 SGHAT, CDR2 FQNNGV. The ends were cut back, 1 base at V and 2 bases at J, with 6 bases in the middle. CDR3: CASSLVQTYEQYF. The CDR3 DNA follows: TGTGCCAGCAGCTTAGTACAGACCTACGAGCAGTACTTC.

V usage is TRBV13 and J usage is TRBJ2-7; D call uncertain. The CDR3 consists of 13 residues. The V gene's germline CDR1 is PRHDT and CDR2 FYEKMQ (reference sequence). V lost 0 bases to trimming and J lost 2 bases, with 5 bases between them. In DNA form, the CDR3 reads TGTGCCAGCAGCTTAGGTATCCCCTACGAGCAGTACTTC. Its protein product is CASSLGIPYEQYF.